These T cell receptor beta chains were read from a single sample in a study of blood T cell repertoires in COVID-19. Assay: immunoSEQ multiplex PCR; the TCRdb copy retains only in-frame clones and omits some. The table lists hundreds of thousands of clones, nearly 90% of them singletons. Input material: peripheral blood. The receptors stem from a man aged 18 to 29 with active or convalescent COVID-19. Both conserved end residues are part of each CDR3. D genes are given only for firm matches. Clone size is stated in some rows and not others, as once, few, many or a class when expanded.

v_gene	j_gene	abundance	d_gene	CDR3aa	CDR3nt
TRBV5-1	TRBJ1-1	.	TRBD1	CASSFRRTGGNTEAFF	TGCGCCAGCAGCTTTCGAAGGACAGGGGGGAACACTGAAGCTTTCTTT
TRBV5-4	TRBJ2-5	.	TRBD2	CASSSRTSWETQYF	TGTGCCAGCAGCTCCAGGACTAGCTGGGAGACCCAGTACTTC
TRBV3-1/TRBV3-2	TRBJ1-1	.	.	CASSQVVPGTEAFF	TGTGCCAGCAGCCAGGTAGTCCCGGGCACTGAAGCTTTCTTT
TRBV29-1	TRBJ2-1	.	TRBD2	CSVAHLAGGIYEQFF	TGCAGCGTTGCTCACCTAGCGGGGGGGATCTACGAGCAGTTCTTC
TRBV7-2	TRBJ2-1	.	.	CASSYLGQNNEQFF	TGTGCCAGCAGCTATCTAGGACAGAACAATGAGCAGTTCTTC
TRBV5-4	TRBJ2-1	.	.	CASRFLGGRRNEQFF	TGTGCCAGCAGATTTTTGGGGGGACGTAGGAATGAGCAGTTCTTC
TRBV30	TRBJ1-2	.	.	CASDWEPRDGYTF	TGTGCCTCGGACTGGGAACCCCGGGATGGCTACACCTTC
TRBV7-8	TRBJ2-1	.	TRBD2	CASSKDAGLEVLSYNEQFF	TGTGCCAGCAGCAAAGATGCGGGACTAGAGGTTTTATCCTACAATGAGCAGTTCTTC
TRBV9	TRBJ2-1	.	.	CASSAQQGGWNEQFF	TGTGCCAGCAGCGCCCAGCAGGGGGGTTGGAATGAGCAGTTCTTC
TRBV29-1	TRBJ2-7	.	.	CSVYGGVSGPYEQYF	TGCAGCGTCTACGGGGGTGTCTCCGGGCCCTACGAGCAGTACTTC
TRBV3-1/TRBV3-2	TRBJ2-7	.	.	CASSPALSEQYF	TGTGCCAGCAGCCCCGCCCTGAGCGAGCAGTACTTC
TRBV9	TRBJ1-6	.	TRBD1	CASSVRAGQGGYNSPLHF	TGTGCCAGCAGCGTAAGAGCCGGACAGGGGGGCTATAATTCACCCCTCCACTTT
TRBV2	TRBJ1-4	once	TRBD1	CASSLQGEKLFF	TGTGCCAGCAGTTTACAGGGGGAAAAACTGTTTTTT
TRBV29-1	TRBJ1-1	.	.	CSVPGGTEAFF	TGCAGCGTCCCCGGGGGGACTGAAGCTTTCTTT
TRBV6-5	TRBJ1-6	.	TRBD1	CASSPGTAYSPLHF	TGTGCCAGCAGTCCCGGGACAGCTTATTCACCCCTCCACTTT
TRBV2	TRBJ2-7	.	.	CASSENFSYEQYF	TGTGCCAGCAGTGAGAACTTCTCCTACGAGCAGTACTTC
TRBV3-1/TRBV3-2	TRBJ2-7	.	TRBD1	CASSPRPVDREILHEQYF	TGTGCCAGCAGCCCCCGACCCGTCGACAGGGAGATTCTCCACGAGCAGTACTTC
TRBV5-1	TRBJ2-2	.	.	CASSGSLNTGELFF	TGCGCCAGCAGCGGGAGCCTTAACACCGGGGAGCTGTTTTTT
TRBV11-1	TRBJ1-1	.	.	CASSLETGLNTEAFF	TGTGCCAGCAGCTTAGAGACAGGTCTGAACACTGAAGCTTTCTTT
TRBV11-3	TRBJ2-1	.	TRBD2	CASSPRGGTSIHEQFF	TGTGCCAGCAGCCCCCGAGGGGGGACTAGTATCCATGAGCAGTTCTTC
TRBV6-4	TRBJ2-3	.	.	CASSVTASTDTQYF	TGTGCCAGCAGTGTAACAGCTAGCACAGATACGCAGTATTTT
TRBV4-3	TRBJ2-1	.	TRBD2	CASSHDIVVAGSGNEQFF	TGCGCCAGCAGCCACGACATTGTAGTAGCGGGGTCCGGCAATGAGCAGTTCTTC
TRBV27	TRBJ1-1	.	.	CASSFNGRVDTEAFF	TGTGCCAGCAGTTTCAACGGGAGGGTGGACACTGAAGCTTTCTTT
TRBV6-6	TRBJ2-3	few	.	CASAGLRAENTDTQYF	TGTGCCAGCGCGGGTCTCCGGGCGGAAAACACAGATACGCAGTATTTT
TRBV19	TRBJ1-1	few	.	CASRQGTEAFF	TGTGCCAGTAGACAGGGCACTGAAGCTTTCTTT
TRBV6-6	TRBJ1-5	.	TRBD1	CASRPGQGGGNQPQHF	TGTGCCAGCAGACCTGGACAGGGCGGGGGCAATCAGCCCCAGCATTTT
TRBV28	TRBJ2-2	.	.	CASSPPGHGELFF	TGTGCCAGCAGCCCCCCTGGGCACGGGGAGCTGTTTTTT
TRBV9	TRBJ1-1	.	.	CASSETAQNTEAFF	TGTGCCAGCAGCGAGACAGCGCAGAACACTGAAGCTTTCTTT
TRBV29-1	TRBJ1-1	few	TRBD1	CSAPGQGGTEAFF	TGCAGCGCCCCGGGACAGGGAGGCACTGAAGCTTTCTTT
TRBV18	TRBJ2-1	.	TRBD2	CASSPRTSGGGNEQFF	TGTGCCAGCTCACCAAGGACTAGCGGGGGGGGCAATGAGCAGTTCTTC
TRBV19	TRBJ1-5	.	TRBD1	CASKSGQGVYSNQPQHF	TGTGCCAGTAAATCTGGACAGGGGGTTTACAGCAATCAGCCCCAGCATTTT
TRBV7-3	TRBJ2-3	.	TRBD2	CASSSGLAGGPSTDTQYF	TGTGCCAGCAGCTCGGGACTAGCGGGGGGCCCAAGCACAGATACGCAGTATTTT
TRBV6-2/TRBV6-3	TRBJ1-4	once	.	CASSSGGATNEKLFF	TGTGCCAGCAGTTCGGGCGGGGCGACTAATGAAAAACTGTTTTTT
TRBV15	TRBJ1-3	.	.	CATSRDRGGSGNTIYF	TGTGCCACCAGCAGAGATAGGGGGGGCTCTGGAAACACCATATATTTT
TRBV28	TRBJ1-1	.	.	CVAGRTATSEAFF	TGTGTAGCAGGAAGGACAGCCACGAGCGAAGCTTTCTTT
TRBV7-2	TRBJ2-3	.	TRBD2	CASSFGAGGRTDTQYF	TGTGCCAGCAGCTTTGGGGCGGGAGGTCGCACAGATACGCAGTATTTT
TRBV5-1	TRBJ2-7	.	TRBD1	CASSLGGTGGHEQYF	TGCGCCAGCAGCTTGGGCGGGACAGGGGGCCACGAGCAGTACTTC
TRBV19	TRBJ1-4	.	TRBD1	CASSPGTVNEKLFF	TGTGCCAGTAGTCCCGGGACAGTAAATGAAAAACTGTTTTTT
TRBV5-6	TRBJ2-5	.	TRBD2	CASSPSGGGVGETQYF	TGTGCCAGCAGCCCATCCGGGGGGGGTGTAGGAGAGACCCAGTACTTC
TRBV12-3/TRBV12-4	TRBJ1-1	.	.	CASSSMASTEAFF	TGTGCCAGCAGTTCCATGGCTAGCACTGAAGCTTTCTTT
TRBV9	TRBJ2-1	.	TRBD2	CASSVGSASGVSRHNEQFF	TGTGCCAGCAGCGTAGGGTCGGCTAGCGGGGTTTCTAGACACAATGAGCAGTTCTTC
TRBV7-9	TRBJ2-5	.	.	CASSLVGVGETQYF	TGTGCCAGCAGCTTAGTTGGCGTCGGGGAGACCCAGTACTTC
TRBV7-3	TRBJ2-3	.	.	CASRGSSSYTDTQYF	TGTGCCAGCAGGGGATCTAGCTCATACACAGATACGCAGTATTTT
TRBV2	TRBJ2-2	.	TRBD1	CASSEGRTGATGELFF	TGTGCCAGCAGTGAAGGGCGGACAGGGGCCACCGGGGAGCTGTTTTTT
TRBV5-1	TRBJ2-5	once	.	CASSPRDTRQETQYF	TGCGCCAGCAGCCCCCGGGACACCCGCCAAGAGACCCAGTACTTC
TRBV15	TRBJ2-5	.	TRBD2	CATSGGGYGNQETQYF	TGTGCCACCAGCGGGGGGGGGTACGGGAACCAAGAGACCCAGTACTTC
TRBV6-6	TRBJ2-5	few	.	CASTKERRETQYF	TGTGCCAGCACCAAGGAGAGGAGGGAGACCCAGTACTTC
TRBV2	TRBJ1-6	.	.	CASSEWTPPPLHF	TGTGCCAGCAGTGAATGGACACCACCGCCCCTCCACTTT
TRBV6-5	TRBJ2-7	.	.	CASSRVQQGYEQYF	TGTGCCAGCAGTCGGGTCCAACAGGGATACGAGCAGTACTTC
TRBV14	TRBJ1-2	.	.	CASSQDSFYGYTF	TGTGCCAGCAGCCAGGACAGTTTCTATGGCTACACCTTC